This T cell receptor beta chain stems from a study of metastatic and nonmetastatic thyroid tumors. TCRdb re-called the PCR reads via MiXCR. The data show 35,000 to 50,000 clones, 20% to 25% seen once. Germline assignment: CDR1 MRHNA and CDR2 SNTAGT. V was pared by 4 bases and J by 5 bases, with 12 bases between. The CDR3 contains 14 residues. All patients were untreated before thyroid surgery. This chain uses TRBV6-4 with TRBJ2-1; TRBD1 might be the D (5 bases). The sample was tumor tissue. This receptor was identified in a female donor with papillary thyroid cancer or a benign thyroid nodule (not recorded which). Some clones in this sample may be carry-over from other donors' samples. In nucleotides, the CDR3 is TGTGCCAGCAGTGGAGACAGCCCTCACAATGAGCAGTTCTTC. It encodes CASSGDSPHNEQFF.